This TCR beta chain was profiled in a study of blood T cell repertoires in COVID-19. Study details: Nucleic acid was either cDNA or gDNA, and it came from T cells, B-cell-depleted T cells, or PBMCs.

This CDR3 comprises 11 residues. Trimming stripped 9 bases from V and 9 bases from J, with 12 bases between. Followed longitudinally, the Seattle patients had been enrolled during active infection. How the authors handled the data: Amplification from reference gene primers served as the basis for estimated nucleated cell counts. Produced via immunoSEQ multiplex PCR; TCRdb's table is partial and in-frame only. That table supplies the V and J calls and clone size; D and trimming were determined from the DNA. The sample has fewer than 450,000 clones; about 87% are singletons. This TCR derives from a woman in her 50s with COVID-19, enrolled during active disease. Sequenced sample: peripheral blood. The chain uses TRBV12-3 or TRBV12-4 and TRBJ2-4; D unresolved. The CDR3 here is CASTGLGIQYF. Written as DNA, the CDR3 is TGTGCCAGTACTGGTCTTGGCATTCAGTACTTC.